This T cell receptor (beta chain) was identified during a study of blood T cells in healthy people across ages. Study outcomes and limitations: No one knew whether donors had CMV, which possibly confounded expanded clonotype changes.

Each donor's blood draw was roughly 9.5 milliliters of peripheral blood. The use of a sample-barcoded 5' primer and a J-beta primer mix characterized a second PCR of roughly 7 to 12 cycles. TCRdb reprocessed the 5' RACE reads via MiXCR and lists one record per CDR3 protein. The sample lists about 730,000 distinct CDR3 sequences, around 40% occurring once. Points on this clonotype: No antigen is known for it.

The V gene end was trimmed by 3 bases and the J gene end by 5 bases; junction bases not matched to a gene: 3. The germline gives CDR1 DFQATT, CDR2 SNEGSKA (reference sequence). CDR3 length equals 12 residues. This clonotype originated in a woman aged 60-75 years in good health. V usage is TRBV20-1 and J usage is TRBJ1-2; the match to TRBD1 covers 7 bases. The material sequenced was blood. The CDR3 is CSASQTGYGYTF. The CDR3, as DNA: TGCAGTGCTAGTCAGACAGGGTATGGCTACACCTTC.